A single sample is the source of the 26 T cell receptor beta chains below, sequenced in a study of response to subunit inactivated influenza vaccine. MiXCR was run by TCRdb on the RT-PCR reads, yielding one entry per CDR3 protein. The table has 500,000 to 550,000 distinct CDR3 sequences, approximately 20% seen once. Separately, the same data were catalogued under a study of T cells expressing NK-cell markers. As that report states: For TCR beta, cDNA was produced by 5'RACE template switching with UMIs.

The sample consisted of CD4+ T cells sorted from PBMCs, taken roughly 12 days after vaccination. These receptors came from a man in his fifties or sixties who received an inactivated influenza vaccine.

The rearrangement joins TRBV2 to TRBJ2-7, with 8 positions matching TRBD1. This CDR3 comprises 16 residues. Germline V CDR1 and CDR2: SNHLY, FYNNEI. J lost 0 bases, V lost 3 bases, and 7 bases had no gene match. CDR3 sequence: CASSDPGQVHSYEQYF. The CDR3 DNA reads TGTGCCAGCAGTGACCCGGGACAGGTGCACTCCTACGAGCAGTACTTC.

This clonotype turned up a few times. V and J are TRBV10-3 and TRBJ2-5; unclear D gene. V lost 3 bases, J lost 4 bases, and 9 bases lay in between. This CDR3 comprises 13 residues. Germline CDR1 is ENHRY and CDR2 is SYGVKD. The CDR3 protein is CAISDSRRETQYF. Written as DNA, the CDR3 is TGTGCCATCAGTGACAGCCGACGAGAGACCCAGTACTTC.

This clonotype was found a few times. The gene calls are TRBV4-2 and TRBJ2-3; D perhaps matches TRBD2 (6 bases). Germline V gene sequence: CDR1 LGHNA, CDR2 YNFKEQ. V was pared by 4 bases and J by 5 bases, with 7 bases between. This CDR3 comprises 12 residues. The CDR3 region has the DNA TGTGCCAGCAGCCCGGAGGGAGATACGCAGTATTTT. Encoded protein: CASSPEGDTQYF.

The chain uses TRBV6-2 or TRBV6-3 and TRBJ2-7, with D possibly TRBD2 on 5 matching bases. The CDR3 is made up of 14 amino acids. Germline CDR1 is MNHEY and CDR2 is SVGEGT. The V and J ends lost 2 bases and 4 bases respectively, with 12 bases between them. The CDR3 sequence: CASSYPPKRYEQYF. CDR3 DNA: TGTGCCAGCAGTTACCCCCCTAAGCGGTACGAGCAGTACTTC.

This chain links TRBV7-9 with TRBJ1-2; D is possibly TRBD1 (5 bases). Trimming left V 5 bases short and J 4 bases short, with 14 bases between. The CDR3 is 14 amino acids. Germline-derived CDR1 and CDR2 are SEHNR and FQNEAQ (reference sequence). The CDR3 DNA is TGTGCCAGCAGCCCCCCGGGGCCTAGCTATGGCTACACCTTC. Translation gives CASSPPGPSYGYTF.

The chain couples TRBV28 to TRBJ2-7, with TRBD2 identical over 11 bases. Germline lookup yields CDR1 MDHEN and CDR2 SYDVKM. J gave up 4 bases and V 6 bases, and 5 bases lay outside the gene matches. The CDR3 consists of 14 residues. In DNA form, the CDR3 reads TGTGCCAGCAGAACTAGCGGGGGCCGTTACGAGCAGTACTTC. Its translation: CASRTSGGRYEQYF.

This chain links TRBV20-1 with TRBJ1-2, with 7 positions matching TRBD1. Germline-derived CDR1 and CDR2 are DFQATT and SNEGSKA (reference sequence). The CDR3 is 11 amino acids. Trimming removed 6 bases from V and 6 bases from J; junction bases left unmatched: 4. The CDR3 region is CSANGQDGYTF. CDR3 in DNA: TGCAGTGCCAACGGACAGGATGGCTACACCTTC.

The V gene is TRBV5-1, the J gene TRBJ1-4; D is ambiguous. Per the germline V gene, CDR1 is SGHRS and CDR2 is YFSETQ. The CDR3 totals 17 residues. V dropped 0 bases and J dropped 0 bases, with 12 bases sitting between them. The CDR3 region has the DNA TGCGCCAGCAGCTTGGCCATTGGACGGACAACTAATGAAAAACTGTTTTTT. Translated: CASSLAIGRTTNEKLFF.

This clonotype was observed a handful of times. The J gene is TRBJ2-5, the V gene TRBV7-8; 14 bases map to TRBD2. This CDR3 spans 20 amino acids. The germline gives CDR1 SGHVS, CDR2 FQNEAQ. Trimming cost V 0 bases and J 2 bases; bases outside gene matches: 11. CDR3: CASSLAIQRGLAGGQETQYF. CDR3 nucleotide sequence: TGTGCCAGCAGCTTAGCTATACAAAGAGGACTAGCGGGGGGACAAGAGACCCAGTACTTC.

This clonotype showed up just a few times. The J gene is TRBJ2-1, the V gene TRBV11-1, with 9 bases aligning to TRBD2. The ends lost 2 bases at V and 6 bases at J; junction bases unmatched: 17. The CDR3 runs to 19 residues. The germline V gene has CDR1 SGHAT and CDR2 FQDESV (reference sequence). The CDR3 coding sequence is TGTGCCAGCAGCTTATTCCTTCTTCTTAGCGGGAGTTTGGGCAATGAGCAGTTCTTC. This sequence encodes CASSLFLLLSGSLGNEQFF.

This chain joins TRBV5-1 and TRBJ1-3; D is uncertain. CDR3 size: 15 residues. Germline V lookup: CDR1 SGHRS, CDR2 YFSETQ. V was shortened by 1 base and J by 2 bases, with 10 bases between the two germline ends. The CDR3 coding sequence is TGCGCCAGCAGCTTGAGCCCTCTGGCTGGAAACACCATATATTTT. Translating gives CASSLSPLAGNTIYF.

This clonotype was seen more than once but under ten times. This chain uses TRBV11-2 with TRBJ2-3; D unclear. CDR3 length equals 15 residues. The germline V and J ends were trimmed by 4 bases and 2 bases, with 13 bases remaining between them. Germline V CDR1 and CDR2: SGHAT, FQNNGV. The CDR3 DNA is TGTGCCAGCAGCTGGAAACATGAGACCACAGATACGCAGTATTTT. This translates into CASSWKHETTDTQYF.

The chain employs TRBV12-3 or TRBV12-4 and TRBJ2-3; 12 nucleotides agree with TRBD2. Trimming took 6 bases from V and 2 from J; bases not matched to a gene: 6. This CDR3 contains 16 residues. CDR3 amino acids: CASSSGLAGYTDTQYF. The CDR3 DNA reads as TGTGCCAGCAGCTCTGGACTAGCGGGATACACAGATACGCAGTATTTT.

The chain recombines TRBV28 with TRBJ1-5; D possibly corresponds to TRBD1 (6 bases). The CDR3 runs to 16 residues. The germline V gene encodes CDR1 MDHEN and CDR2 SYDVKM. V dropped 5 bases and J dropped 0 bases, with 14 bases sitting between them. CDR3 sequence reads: CASSRTRGFSNQPQHF. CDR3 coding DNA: TGTGCCAGCAGTCGGACCAGGGGTTTTAGCAATCAGCCCCAGCATTTT.

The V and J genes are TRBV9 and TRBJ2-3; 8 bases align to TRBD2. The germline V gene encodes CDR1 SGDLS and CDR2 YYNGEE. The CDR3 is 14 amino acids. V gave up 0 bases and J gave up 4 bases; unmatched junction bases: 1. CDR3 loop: CASSVEAGADTQYF. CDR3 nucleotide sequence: TGTGCCAGCAGCGTAGAAGCGGGGGCAGATACGCAGTATTTT. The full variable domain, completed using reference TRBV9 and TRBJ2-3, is DSGVTQTPKHLITATGQRVTLRCSPRSGDLSVYWYQQSLDQGLQFLIQYYNGEERAKGNILERFSAQQFPDLHSELNLSSLELGDSALYFCASSVEAGADTQYFGPGTRLTVL.

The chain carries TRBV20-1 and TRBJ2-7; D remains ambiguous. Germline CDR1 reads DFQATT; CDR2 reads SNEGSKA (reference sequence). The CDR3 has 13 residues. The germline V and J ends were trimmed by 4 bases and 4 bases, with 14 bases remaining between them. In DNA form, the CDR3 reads TGCAGTGCTAACGGGCAGCGATTATACGAGCAGTACTTC. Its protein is CSANGQRLYEQYF.

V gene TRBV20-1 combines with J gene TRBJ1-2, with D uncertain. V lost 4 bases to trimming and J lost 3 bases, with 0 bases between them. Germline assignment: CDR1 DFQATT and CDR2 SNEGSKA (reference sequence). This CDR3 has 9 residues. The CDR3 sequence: CSANYGYTF. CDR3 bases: TGCAGTGCTAACTATGGCTACACCTTC.

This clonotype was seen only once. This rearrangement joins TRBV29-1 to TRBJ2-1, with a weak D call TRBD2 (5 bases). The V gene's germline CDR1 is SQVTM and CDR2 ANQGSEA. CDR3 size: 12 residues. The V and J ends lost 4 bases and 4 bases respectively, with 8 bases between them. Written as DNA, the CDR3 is TGCAGCGTTGTCGGGGTTTACAATGAGCAGTTCTTC. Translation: CSVVGVYNEQFF.

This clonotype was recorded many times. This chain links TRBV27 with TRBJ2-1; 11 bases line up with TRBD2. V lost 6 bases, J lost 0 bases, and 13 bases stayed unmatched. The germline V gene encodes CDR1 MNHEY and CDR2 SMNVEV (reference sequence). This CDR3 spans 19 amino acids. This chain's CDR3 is CASSRRRLAGPSSYNEQFF. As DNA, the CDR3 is TGTGCCAGCAGCCGCCGGAGACTAGCGGGGCCCAGCTCCTACAATGAGCAGTTCTTC.

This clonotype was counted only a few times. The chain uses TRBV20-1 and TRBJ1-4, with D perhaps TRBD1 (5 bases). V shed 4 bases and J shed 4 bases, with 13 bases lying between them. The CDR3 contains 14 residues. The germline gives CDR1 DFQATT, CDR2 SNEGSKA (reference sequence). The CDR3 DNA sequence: TGCAGTGCTAACCAGGGTAATCATAATGAAAAACTGTTTTTT. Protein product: CSANQGNHNEKLFF.

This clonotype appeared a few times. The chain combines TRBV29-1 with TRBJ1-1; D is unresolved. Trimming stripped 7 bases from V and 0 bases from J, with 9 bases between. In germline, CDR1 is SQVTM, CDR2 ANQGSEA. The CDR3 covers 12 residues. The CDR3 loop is CSAIGLNTEAFF. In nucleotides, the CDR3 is TGCAGCGCGATCGGGTTGAACACTGAAGCTTTCTTT.

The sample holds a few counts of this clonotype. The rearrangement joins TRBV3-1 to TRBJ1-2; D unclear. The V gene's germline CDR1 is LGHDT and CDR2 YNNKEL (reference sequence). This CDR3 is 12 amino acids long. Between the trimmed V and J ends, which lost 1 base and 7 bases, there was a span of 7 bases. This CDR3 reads CASSQGTFGYTF. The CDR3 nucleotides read TGTGCCAGCAGCCAAGGGACTTTTGGCTACACCTTC. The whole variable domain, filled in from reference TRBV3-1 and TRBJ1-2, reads DTAVSQTPKYLVTQMGNDKSIKCEQNLGHDTMYWYKQDSKKFLKIMFSYNNKELIINETVPNRFSPKSPDKAHLNLHINSLELGDSAVYFCASSQGTFGYTFGSGTRLTVV.

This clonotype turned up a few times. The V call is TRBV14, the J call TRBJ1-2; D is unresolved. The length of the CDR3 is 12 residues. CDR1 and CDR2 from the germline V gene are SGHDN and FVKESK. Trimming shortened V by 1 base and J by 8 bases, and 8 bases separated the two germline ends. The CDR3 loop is CASSQAEEGYTF. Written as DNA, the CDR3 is TGTGCCAGCAGCCAAGCGGAGGAGGGCTACACCTTC. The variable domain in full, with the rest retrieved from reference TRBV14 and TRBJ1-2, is EAGVTQFPSHSVIEKGQTVTLRCDPISGHDNLYWYRRVMGKEIKFLLHFVKESKQDESGMPNNRFLAERTGGTYSTLKVQPAELEDSGVYFCASSQAEEGYTFGSGTRLTVV.

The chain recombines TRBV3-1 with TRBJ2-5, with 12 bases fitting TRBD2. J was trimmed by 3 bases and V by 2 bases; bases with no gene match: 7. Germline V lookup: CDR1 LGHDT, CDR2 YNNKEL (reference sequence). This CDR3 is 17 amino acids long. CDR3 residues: CASSQSVLAGGKETQYF. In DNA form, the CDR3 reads TGTGCCAGCAGCCAATCCGTGCTAGCGGGGGGGAAAGAGACCCAGTACTTC.

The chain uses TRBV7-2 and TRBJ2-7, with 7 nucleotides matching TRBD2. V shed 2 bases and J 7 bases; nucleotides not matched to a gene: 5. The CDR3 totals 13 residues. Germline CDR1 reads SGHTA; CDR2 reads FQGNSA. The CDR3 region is CASSLTYGGEQYF. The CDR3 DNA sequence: TGTGCCAGCAGCTTAACTTACGGGGGGGAGCAGTACTTC.

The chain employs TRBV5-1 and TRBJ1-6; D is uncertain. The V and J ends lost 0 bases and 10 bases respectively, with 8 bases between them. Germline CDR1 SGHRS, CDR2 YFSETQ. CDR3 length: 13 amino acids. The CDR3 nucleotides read TGCGCCAGCAGCTTGGATGGGAAATCACCCCTCCACTTT. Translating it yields CASSLDGKSPLHF.